Given below is one T cell receptor (beta chain) in context. Its matching antigen is unknown. With nine to eleven days of culture completed, CD4+ T cells were isolated. Participants received two doses of either the BNT162b2 or mRNA-1273 vaccine. Libraries were prepared by immunoSEQ multiplex PCR; TCRdb keeps only in-frame clonotypes and omits some of them. Of more than 60,000 clones in the sample, around 69% were seen once. These data come from a study of vaccination effects on CD4 cells after COVID-19. CDR1 and CDR2 (germline): SGHTA, FQGNSA. The V gene lost 6 bases and the J gene lost 8 bases, with 19 bases spanning the gap. The CDR3 spans 14 residues.

The receptor was isolated from a human donor who received a COVID-19 vaccine. The specimen was CD4+ T cells from PBMCs cultured without peptide, collected after COVID-19 vaccination. The chain has TRBV7-2 and TRBJ1-2, with D possibly matching TRBD1 (5 bases). CDR3 residues: CASRRGTQAGGYTF. In DNA, the CDR3 is TGTGCCAGCAGGAGAGGGACCCAAGCGGGGGGCTACACCTTC.